A selection of T cell receptor beta chains follows, all from one sample in a study of shared clonotypes between healthy human individuals. The protocol was immunoSEQ multiplex PCR, while the TCRdb copy is restricted to in-frame clones and leaves out a portion. Of over a million clones in the sample, around three quarters were seen once. Sequencing input: memory CD4+ T cells from PBMCs. The receptors were sampled from a man aged 18 to 29 in good health. Some clones in this sample may be carry-over from other donors' samples. Each CDR3 is given with its conserved first and last residue. D genes are given only for firm matches. Where a row states a size, it is once, few, many or the class of an expanded clone; other rows omit it.

abundance,v_gene,j_gene,d_gene,CDR3nt,CDR3aa
-,TRBV5-1,TRBJ2-5,-,TGCGCCAGCAGCGCCGGGACCCAAAAAGAGACCCAGTACTTC,CASSAGTQKETQYF
-,TRBV9,TRBJ1-2,TRBD1,TGTGCCAGCAGCGTGAACCGGGACAGCAATGGCTACACCTTC,CASSVNRDSNGYTF
-,TRBV18,TRBJ1-1,-,TGTGCCAGCTCACCAAGCAGGGGAGGGTTGAACACTGAAGCTTTCTTT,CASSPSRGGLNTEAFF
-,TRBV7-8,TRBJ2-1,TRBD2,TGTGCCAGCAGGCCACTAGCGGGAGAGGGTAATGAGCAGTTCTTC,CASRPLAGEGNEQFF
-,TRBV4-1,TRBJ1-5,-,TGCGCCAGCAGCCAAGACAGGGGCAATCAGCCCCAGCATTTT,CASSQDRGNQPQHF
once,TRBV7-2,TRBJ2-5,TRBD1,TGTGCCAGCAGCAAGGACAGGGGCAGTTACGTGACCCAGTACTTC,CASSKDRGSYVTQYF
-,TRBV6-1,TRBJ1-4,-,TGTGCCAGCAACAACGACAGGTCTGAAAAACTGTTTTTT,CASNNDRSEKLFF
-,TRBV28,TRBJ1-4,-,TGTGCCAGCAGATACGGACAGTCGAGGGAAAAACTGTTTTTT,CASRYGQSREKLFF
-,TRBV2,TRBJ2-3,-,TGTGCCAGCAGTGGGGCGACTAATGCGGCTACGCAGTATTTT,CASSGATNAATQYF
-,TRBV2,TRBJ1-2,-,TGTGCCAGCAGTCCCGAAGCCCACTATGGCTACACCTTC,CASSPEAHYGYTF
-,TRBV28,TRBJ2-1,-,TGTGCCAGCAGTAAATACAATGAGCAGTTCTTC,CASSKYNEQFF
-,TRBV4-1,TRBJ2-7,-,TGCGCCAGCAGCCAGCTTCAGGGGATTGGTGAGCAGTACTTC,CASSQLQGIGEQYF
once,TRBV7-9,TRBJ1-1,-,TGTGCCAGCAGCTCTCACAGGAACACTGAAGCTTTCTTT,CASSSHRNTEAFF
-,TRBV18,TRBJ2-3,-,TGTGCCAGCTCACCAACAGACACAGATACGCAGTATTTT,CASSPTDTDTQYF
-,TRBV6-1,TRBJ1-1,-,TGTGCCAGCAGTGAGGCAGGGCCAATAATGAACACTGAAGCTTTCTTT,CASSEAGPIMNTEAFF
-,TRBV27,TRBJ1-1,-,TGTGCCAGCAGTTTATCGTTCGGGGGAGGTGGAACTGAAGCTTTCTTT,CASSLSFGGGGTEAFF
-,TRBV7-2,TRBJ2-2,TRBD2,TGTGCCAGCAGCTTAGGGCTAGCGGGAGGGCGTTTCACCGGGGAGCTGTTTTTT,CASSLGLAGGRFTGELFF
once,TRBV5-6,TRBJ2-7,-,TGTGCCAGCAGCTTGTCTGGTGTCGAGCAGTACTTC,CASSLSGVEQYF
-,TRBV28,TRBJ1-1,-,TGTGCCAGCAGTTCCCCCGGGGGTGAGGTCACTGAAGCTTTCTTT,CASSSPGGEVTEAFF
-,TRBV28,TRBJ1-2,-,TGTGCCAGCAGTCCTCCCCGGGGGAACTATGGCTACACCTTC,CASSPPRGNYGYTF
-,TRBV7-2,TRBJ2-3,TRBD2,TGTGCCAGCAGCTTAGTCGGGACTAGCGTGGAAGATACGCAGTATTTT,CASSLVGTSVEDTQYF
once,TRBV10-3,TRBJ1-2,-,TGTGCCAGCAGTTACGAGTGGGCAGCTGGGGATGGCTACACCTTC,CASSYEWAAGDGYTF